This T cell receptor beta chain emerged from a study of OX40 agonist ivuxolimab in advanced cancers. Points on this clone: No antigen is known for it.

TCRdb's copy holds only in-frame clones and misses some; the assay was immunoSEQ multiplex PCR. Among around 64,000 clones, roughly 83% were seen once, and the ten largest hold approximately 8.7%. Germline values: CDR1 MNHEY, CDR2 SMNVEV (reference sequence). CDR3 length equals 13 residues. V lost 6 bases and J 10 bases, leaving 13 bases between the germline ends. Regarding the study as a whole: Partly responding patients at 0.1-3.0 mg/kg showed some of the smallest clonal expansion. Part of the nonresponder group also had normalized T-cell clonal expansion that was low. With doses of 0.1 to 3.0 mg/kg, CD4+ and CD8+ blood T cells had undergone clonal expansion by week 6. The study found that CD8+ T cells averaged more expanded clones than CD4+.

The specimen was CD4+ or CD8+ T cells sorted from blood, collected in a trial of the OX40 agonist ivuxolimab. The receptor was isolated from an adult with an advanced solid tumor such as melanoma, head and neck, liver or kidney cancer. V gene TRBV27 combines with J gene TRBJ1-6; D is unclear. CDR3 sequence: CASRFWGSSPLHF. The CDR3 DNA reads as TGTGCCAGCAGGTTTTGGGGATCCTCACCCCTCCACTTT.